This TCR beta chain was obtained from a study of T cells after yellow fever vaccination. On the study more broadly: Any fraction with a low cell number was prepared using SMART-Seq v4 Ultra Low Input.

On this clonotype: Its antigen is not known.

In germline, CDR1 is MNHNS, CDR2 SASEGT. V shed 3 bases and J shed 4 bases, with 8 bases lying between them. CDR3 size: 13 residues. A 5'RACE template-switching step, the method used to make TCR cDNA, added a universal primer site and UMIs. MiXCR, applied by TCRdb to the 5' RACE reads, yields one record per CDR3 protein. The top ten clones hold roughly 17% of a sample with 620,000 or so distinct CDR3 sequences, around 16% of them seen once. Study findings and constraints: FACS-sorted repertoires could harbor abundant contaminating bulk-population clonotypes. Most primary-vaccination clones recurred post-booster (roughly 96% CD4, around 88% CD8).

The receptor comes from a man between 18 and 35 years old who received the YFV17D yellow fever vaccine. The rearrangement uses TRBV6-1 and TRBJ2-3, with D possibly being TRBD1 or TRBD2 (5 bases each). The specimen was PBMCs, collected around 5 days after the first yellow fever vaccination. The CDR3 DNA is TGTGCCAGCAGTGATGGGGGATCAGATACGCAGTATTTT. This codes for CASSDGGSDTQYF.